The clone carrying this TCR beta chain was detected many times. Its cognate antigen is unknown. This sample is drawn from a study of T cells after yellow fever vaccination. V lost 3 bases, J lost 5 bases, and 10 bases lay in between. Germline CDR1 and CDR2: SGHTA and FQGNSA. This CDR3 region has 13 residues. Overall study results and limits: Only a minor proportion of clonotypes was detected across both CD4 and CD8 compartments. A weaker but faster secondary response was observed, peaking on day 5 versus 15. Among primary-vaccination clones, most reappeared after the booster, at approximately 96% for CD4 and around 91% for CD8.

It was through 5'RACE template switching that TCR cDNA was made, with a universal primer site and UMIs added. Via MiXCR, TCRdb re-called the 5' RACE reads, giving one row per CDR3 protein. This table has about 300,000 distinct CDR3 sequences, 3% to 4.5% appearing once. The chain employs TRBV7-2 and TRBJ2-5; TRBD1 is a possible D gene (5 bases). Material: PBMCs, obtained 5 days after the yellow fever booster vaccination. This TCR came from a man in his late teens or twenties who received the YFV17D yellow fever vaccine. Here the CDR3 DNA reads TGTGCCAGCAGCTTTCAGGGATCGGAGACCCAGTACTTC. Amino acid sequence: CASSFQGSETQYF.